The T cell receptor (beta chain) described here comes from a study of identical twins. Study-wide results and limits: Insertions were reduced in abundant cord blood beta clonotypes but not in memory repertoires.

This clonotype appeared a few times. What it binds is unknown. Addition of a universal primer site occurred through template switching, and cDNA carried unique molecular identifiers. TCRdb analysed the 5' RACE reads with MiXCR anew, one entry per CDR3 protein. This table has approximately 530,000 distinct CDR3 sequences, approximately 20% appearing once. A further study also used this sample, focusing on yellow fever vaccine responses in identical twins.

Sequenced input: CD4+ T cells sorted from blood. The receptor was isolated from a woman younger than 35 in good health.

The CDR3 reads CAISSRDRNQPQHF. CDR3 DNA sequence: TGTGCCATCAGCTCCAGGGATCGCAATCAGCCCCAGCATTTT. The chain carries TRBV10-3 and TRBJ1-5; TRBD1 might be the D (5 bases). This CDR3 is built from 14 residues. The V and J ends lost 6 bases and 2 bases respectively, with 11 bases between them. Looked up from germline, CDR1 is ENHRY and CDR2 is SYGVKD.